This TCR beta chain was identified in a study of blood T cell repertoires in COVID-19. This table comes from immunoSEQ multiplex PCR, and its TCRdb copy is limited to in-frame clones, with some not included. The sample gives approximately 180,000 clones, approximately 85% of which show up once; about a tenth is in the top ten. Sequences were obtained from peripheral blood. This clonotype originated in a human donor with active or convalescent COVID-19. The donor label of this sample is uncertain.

The CDR3 here is CASSRGANTEAFF. As DNA, the CDR3 is TGTGCCAGCAGCAGGGGGGCGAACACTGAAGCTTTCTTT. The rearrangement joins TRBV7-9 to TRBJ1-1, with a tentative D call TRBD1 (6 bases). The CDR3 loop spans 13 amino acids. CDR1 SEHNR and CDR2 FQNEAQ come from the germline V gene (reference sequence). Deletions cut 5 bases from V and 1 base from J, with 8 bases between.